The subject of this entry is one TCR beta chain. The data were produced by immunoSEQ multiplex PCR, yet TCRdb's version contains in-frame clones alone and is incomplete. This table has some 300,000 clones, 86% appearing once. The data were obtained in a study of blood T cell repertoires in COVID-19. About the study: Samples came from the United States, Italy and Spain, spanning acute and convalescent COVID-19.

Recovered status applied to Cohort 3 donors who had two consecutive negative PCRs. It also applied to those with clearance or with symptom resolution. Trimming left V 5 bases short and J 1 base short, with 18 bases between. The CDR3 length is 16 residues. Germline CDR1 is MDHEN and CDR2 is SYDVKM. Material for sequencing was PBMCs or T cells enriched from blood (not recorded which). The rearrangement links TRBV28 to TRBJ2-7, with D possibly matching TRBD1 (6 bases). This sequence was found in a man under 40 who had recovered from COVID-19. The CDR3 coding sequence is TGTGCCAGCAGTGGGGACATAGAAGAAATATCCTACGAGCAGTACTTC. Protein product: CASSGDIEEISYEQYF.